A selection of T cell receptor beta chains follows, all from one sample in a study of blood T cells in healthy people across ages. TCRdb independently ran MiXCR on the 5' RACE reads; one entry per CDR3 protein. The table lists around 690,000 distinct CDR3 sequences, around three fifths of them singletons. The sample consisted of blood. These receptors all come from a man aged 55 to 69 in good health. Both conserved end residues are part of each CDR3. A D gene is named only where the DNA matches it firmly. The listing skips clone size in some rows; elsewhere it reads once, few, many or a size class.

J gene: TRBJ1-5; D gene: TRBD1; CDR3 length: 17; V gene: TRBV20-1; clone size: many; CDR3 protein: CSAGSGTGVGSNQPQHF; CDR3 DNA: TGCAGTGCTGGCTCCGGGACAGGGGTCGGGAGCAATCAGCCCCAGCATTTT
J gene: TRBJ2-5; D gene: NA; CDR3 length: 14; V gene: TRBV20-1; clone size: few; CDR3 protein: CSASVGGLGGTQYF; CDR3 DNA: TGCAGTGCTAGTGTTGGCGGTCTAGGGGGGACCCAGTACTTC
J gene: TRBJ2-3; D gene: NA; CDR3 length: 15; V gene: TRBV2; clone size: NA; CDR3 protein: CASSGPGTSTDTQYF; CDR3 DNA: TGTGCCAGCAGCGGTCCAGGGACTAGCACAGATACGCAGTATTTT
J gene: TRBJ2-5; D gene: NA; CDR3 length: 13; V gene: TRBV4-1; clone size: NA; CDR3 protein: CASSQESGGTQYF; CDR3 DNA: TGCGCCAGCAGCCAAGAATCGGGTGGGACCCAGTACTTC
J gene: TRBJ2-3; D gene: NA; CDR3 length: 13; V gene: TRBV20-1; clone size: NA; CDR3 protein: CSARKRQGYTQYF; CDR3 DNA: TGCAGTGCTAGGAAACGACAAGGGTATACGCAGTATTTT
J gene: TRBJ2-7; D gene: NA; CDR3 length: 12; V gene: TRBV9; clone size: few; CDR3 protein: CASSSYGGEQYF; CDR3 DNA: TGTGCCAGCAGCTCCTATGGCGGCGAGCAGTACTTC
J gene: TRBJ2-5; D gene: TRBD2; CDR3 length: 15; V gene: TRBV20-1; clone size: NA; CDR3 protein: CSARGALANQETQYF; CDR3 DNA: TGCAGTGCTAGAGGGGCACTAGCGAACCAAGAGACCCAGTACTTC
J gene: TRBJ1-2; D gene: NA; CDR3 length: 14; V gene: TRBV5-5; clone size: NA; CDR3 protein: CASSWGGGSYGYTF; CDR3 DNA: TGTGCCAGCAGCTGGGGCGGGGGCTCCTATGGCTACACCTTC
J gene: TRBJ2-1; D gene: NA; CDR3 length: 15; V gene: TRBV11-3; clone size: NA; CDR3 protein: CASSLDRTRDNEQFF; CDR3 DNA: TGTGCCAGCAGCTTAGACCGTACGAGGGACAATGAGCAGTTCTTC
J gene: TRBJ1-2; D gene: TRBD1; CDR3 length: 14; V gene: TRBV27; clone size: few; CDR3 protein: CASSLQGSSMGYTF; CDR3 DNA: TGTGCCAGCAGCTTACAGGGGTCATCAATGGGCTACACCTTC
J gene: TRBJ2-5; D gene: NA; CDR3 length: 12; V gene: TRBV20-1; clone size: NA; CDR3 protein: CSARGDQETQYF; CDR3 DNA: TGCAGTGCTAGGGGGGACCAAGAGACCCAGTACTTC
J gene: TRBJ2-7; D gene: TRBD2; CDR3 length: 15; V gene: TRBV10-3; clone size: NA; CDR3 protein: CASRTSGESSYEQYF; CDR3 DNA: TGTGCCTCCCGGACTAGCGGGGAAAGCTCCTACGAGCAGTACTTC
J gene: TRBJ1-2; D gene: TRBD1; CDR3 length: 13; V gene: TRBV6-5; clone size: NA; CDR3 protein: CASSSTGGNGYTF; CDR3 DNA: TGTGCCAGCAGCTCAACAGGGGGCAATGGCTACACCTTC
J gene: TRBJ2-5; D gene: NA; CDR3 length: 15; V gene: TRBV5-6; clone size: NA; CDR3 protein: CASSLRSGGSETQYF; CDR3 DNA: TGTGCCAGCAGCTTGAGATCGGGGGGCTCGGAGACCCAGTACTTC
J gene: TRBJ2-5; D gene: NA; CDR3 length: 13; V gene: TRBV3-1; clone size: many; CDR3 protein: CASSQGPGETQYF; CDR3 DNA: TGCGCCAGCAGCCAAGGACCAGGGGAGACCCAGTACTTC
J gene: TRBJ2-5; D gene: TRBD2; CDR3 length: 15; V gene: TRBV20-1; clone size: few; CDR3 protein: CSARDQAGGQETQYF; CDR3 DNA: TGCAGTGCTAGAGATCAAGCGGGGGGTCAAGAGACCCAGTACTTC
J gene: TRBJ2-5; D gene: NA; CDR3 length: 15; V gene: TRBV3-1; clone size: few; CDR3 protein: CASSQDLTARETQYF; CDR3 DNA: TGTGCCAGCAGCCAAGATTTGACTGCTCGGGAGACCCAGTACTTC
J gene: TRBJ2-5; D gene: NA; CDR3 length: 15; V gene: TRBV7-9; clone size: NA; CDR3 protein: CASSPSNALGETQYF; CDR3 DNA: TGTGCCAGCAGCCCGAGCAACGCCCTAGGGGAGACCCAGTACTTC
J gene: TRBJ2-3; D gene: NA; CDR3 length: 15; V gene: TRBV2; clone size: NA; CDR3 protein: CAYREGASEVDTQYF; CDR3 DNA: TGTGCCTACAGGGAGGGGGCGAGTGAGGTAGATACGCAGTATTTT
J gene: TRBJ2-5; D gene: NA; CDR3 length: 16; V gene: TRBV3-1; clone size: NA; CDR3 protein: CASSQDPGGGQETQYF; CDR3 DNA: TGTGCCAGCAGCCAAGATCCTGGAGGAGGCCAAGAGACCCAGTACTTC
J gene: TRBJ1-2; D gene: NA; CDR3 length: 13; V gene: TRBV2; clone size: few; CDR3 protein: CASSPSGALGYTF; CDR3 DNA: TGTGCCAGCAGCCCGTCGGGGGCGCTTGGCTACACCTTC
J gene: TRBJ2-1; D gene: NA; CDR3 length: 15; V gene: TRBV7-9; clone size: NA; CDR3 protein: CASSLGQPGDNEQFF; CDR3 DNA: TGTGCCAGCAGCTTAGGCCAGCCTGGGGACAATGAGCAGTTCTTC
J gene: TRBJ1-3; D gene: NA; CDR3 length: 14; V gene: TRBV4-1; clone size: NA; CDR3 protein: CASSQGGAGNTIYF; CDR3 DNA: TGCGCCAGCAGCCAAGGGGGGGCTGGAAACACCATATATTTT
J gene: TRBJ2-5; D gene: NA; CDR3 length: 12; V gene: TRBV28; clone size: NA; CDR3 protein: CASTQVGETQYF; CDR3 DNA: TGTGCCAGCACCCAAGTCGGGGAGACCCAGTACTTC
J gene: TRBJ1-1; D gene: NA; CDR3 length: 16; V gene: TRBV6-5; clone size: NA; CDR3 protein: CASSYSSGQGNAEAFF; CDR3 DNA: TGTGCCAGCAGTTACTCCTCAGGGCAAGGGAACGCTGAAGCTTTCTTT
J gene: TRBJ1-5; D gene: NA; CDR3 length: 12; V gene: TRBV20-1; clone size: NA; CDR3 protein: CGASYSNQPQHF; CDR3 DNA: TGCGGTGCTAGCTATAGCAATCAGCCCCAGCATTTT
J gene: TRBJ2-4; D gene: NA; CDR3 length: 15; V gene: TRBV20-1; clone size: NA; CDR3 protein: CSASQGNLAKNIQYF; CDR3 DNA: TGCAGTGCTAGTCAGGGGAACCTAGCCAAAAACATTCAGTACTTC
J gene: TRBJ2-5; D gene: NA; CDR3 length: 14; V gene: TRBV29-1; clone size: few; CDR3 protein: CSVVEVGIRGTQYF; CDR3 DNA: TGCAGCGTTGTTGAAGTAGGGATTCGGGGGACCCAGTACTTC
J gene: TRBJ2-7; D gene: NA; CDR3 length: 13; V gene: TRBV3-1; clone size: NA; CDR3 protein: CASSLEDSYEQYF; CDR3 DNA: TGTGCCAGCAGCCTAGAAGACTCCTACGAGCAGTACTTC
J gene: TRBJ1-6; D gene: TRBD1; CDR3 length: 16; V gene: TRBV5-1; clone size: NA; CDR3 protein: CASSSTGGMNNSPLHF; CDR3 DNA: TGCGCCAGCAGTTCTACAGGGGGCATGAATAATTCACCCCTCCACTTT
J gene: TRBJ2-1; D gene: TRBD1; CDR3 length: 15; V gene: TRBV7-2; clone size: NA; CDR3 protein: CASLAPGGGYNEQFF; CDR3 DNA: TGTGCCAGCCTAGCGCCAGGGGGCGGCTACAATGAGCAGTTCTTC
J gene: TRBJ2-4; D gene: TRBD1; CDR3 length: 15; V gene: TRBV20-1; clone size: many; CDR3 protein: CSASGQDATKNIQYF; CDR3 DNA: TGCAGTGCTAGCGGACAGGACGCGACCAAAAACATTCAGTACTTC
J gene: TRBJ2-4; D gene: TRBD1; CDR3 length: 14; V gene: TRBV7-6; clone size: NA; CDR3 protein: CASSLNRGEGIQYF; CDR3 DNA: TGTGCCAGCAGCCTTAACAGGGGTGAGGGCATTCAGTACTTC
J gene: TRBJ2-7; D gene: TRBD2; CDR3 length: 15; V gene: TRBV7-2; clone size: NA; CDR3 protein: CASSLAPGGPYEQYF; CDR3 DNA: TGTGCCAGCAGCTTAGCCCCGGGGGGGCCCTACGAGCAGTACTTC
J gene: TRBJ2-4; D gene: NA; CDR3 length: 13; V gene: TRBV20-1; clone size: few; CDR3 protein: CSAPGPFKNIQYF; CDR3 DNA: TGCAGTGCCCCGGGCCCTTTCAAAAACATTCAGTACTTC
J gene: TRBJ2-5; D gene: TRBD2; CDR3 length: 13; V gene: TRBV20-1; clone size: few; CDR3 protein: CSATPSGGETQYF; CDR3 DNA: TGCAGTGCTACTCCTAGCGGGGGAGAGACCCAGTACTTC
J gene: TRBJ2-7; D gene: TRBD2; CDR3 length: 16; V gene: TRBV28; clone size: NA; CDR3 protein: CASSGVGASGLYEQYF; CDR3 DNA: TGTGCCAGCAGTGGGGTCGGGGCTAGCGGGCTTTACGAGCAGTACTTC
J gene: TRBJ2-7; D gene: TRBD2; CDR3 length: 13; V gene: TRBV10-3; clone size: NA; CDR3 protein: CAISKAGAHEQYF; CDR3 DNA: TGTGCCATCAGTAAAGCGGGGGCCCACGAGCAGTACTTC
J gene: TRBJ2-2; D gene: TRBD1; CDR3 length: 15; V gene: TRBV12-5; clone size: NA; CDR3 protein: CASGLGQGNTGELFF; CDR3 DNA: TGTGCTAGTGGTTTGGGACAGGGGAACACCGGGGAGCTGTTTTTT
J gene: TRBJ2-7; D gene: TRBD2; CDR3 length: 13; V gene: TRBV7-9; clone size: many; CDR3 protein: CASNGGGVYEQYF; CDR3 DNA: TGTGCCAGCAACGGCGGGGGGGTCTACGAGCAGTACTTC
J gene: TRBJ2-7; D gene: NA; CDR3 length: 14; V gene: TRBV2; clone size: few; CDR3 protein: CASSNTGSYYEQYF; CDR3 DNA: TGTGCCAGCAGTAACACAGGTTCCTACTACGAGCAGTACTTC
J gene: TRBJ2-2; D gene: TRBD1; CDR3 length: 14; V gene: TRBV5-1; clone size: NA; CDR3 protein: CASHGQGDTGELFF; CDR3 DNA: TGCGCCAGCCACGGACAGGGCGACACCGGGGAGCTGTTTTTT
J gene: TRBJ1-5; D gene: TRBD1; CDR3 length: 13; V gene: TRBV20-1; clone size: NA; CDR3 protein: CSAGTAYNQPQHF; CDR3 DNA: TGCAGTGCAGGGACAGCTTACAATCAGCCCCAGCATTTT
J gene: TRBJ2-1; D gene: TRBD1; CDR3 length: 14; V gene: TRBV28; clone size: once; CDR3 protein: CASSVGDSHNEQFF; CDR3 DNA: TGTGCCAGCAGTGTAGGGGACAGCCACAATGAGCAGTTCTTC
J gene: TRBJ2-5; D gene: TRBD2; CDR3 length: 15; V gene: TRBV9; clone size: NA; CDR3 protein: CASSASGGAYETQYF; CDR3 DNA: TGTGCCAGCAGCGCTAGCGGGGGGGCGTATGAGACCCAGTACTTC
J gene: TRBJ2-1; D gene: NA; CDR3 length: 14; V gene: TRBV25-1; clone size: NA; CDR3 protein: CASSEAGGRNEQFF; CDR3 DNA: TGTGCCAGCAGTGAAGCAGGGGGGCGTAATGAGCAGTTCTTC
J gene: TRBJ1-4; D gene: TRBD1; CDR3 length: 15; V gene: TRBV6-5; clone size: few; CDR3 protein: CASSPRTGTNEKLFF; CDR3 DNA: TGTGCCAGCAGTCCCAGGACAGGGACTAATGAAAAACTGTTTTTT
J gene: TRBJ2-7; D gene: NA; CDR3 length: 13; V gene: TRBV11-2; clone size: NA; CDR3 protein: CASSLGRSWEQYF; CDR3 DNA: TGTGCCAGCAGCCTTGGACGGTCCTGGGAGCAGTACTTC